This T cell receptor beta chain was captured by sequencing in a study of blood T cell repertoires in COVID-19 (dated by TCRdb to about 2020). Regarding the complete study: Samples covering the acute and convalescent phases of COVID-19 were provided by collaborators in the United States, Italy and Spain. The prospective study material was composed of cDNA or gDNA derived from T cells, B-cell-depleted T cells, or PBMCs. The dataset comprised deeply sampled blood TCRbeta repertoires from subjects exposed to, actively infected with, or recovered from COVID-19. The repertoires were released in a freely available public database intended as a resource for research on the immune response to SARS-CoV-2. The samples were drawn from the first 160 participants of the ongoing ImmuneRACE study and from some 1,300 subjects provided by 6 global collaborators. Nearly every sample came with metadata listing a de-identified subject ID, COVID-19 status, age in years and sex. Where available, HLA class I and class II types were taken from metadata supplied by the sample provider and were not determined by assay-based typing. The investigation overall reported the following: The amount of clinical and demographic metadata varied by source and participant and was provided uncurated.

CDR3 length: 19 amino acids, cysteine to phenylalanine. The sequence is cut down to CDR3 DNA, 57 bases in frame from base 1. On this clone: Its antigen is still unknown. Base qualities are missing; no much larger clone stands one base away.

The immunoSEQ Assay, a bias-controlled multiplex PCR, was used to amplify TCRbeta CDR3 regions from genomic DNA. The original methods were these. Nucleated cell counts per sample were estimated from amplification of reference gene primers within the assay. To quantify the absolute abundance of each unique TCRbeta CDR3 rearrangement, sequence reads were collapsed and filtered. For each sample, productive Simpson clonality was calculated as the square root of Simpson's diversity index over productive rearrangements. TCRdb provides this immuneACCESS table in a form limited to in-frame rearrangements. Some clones are lacking; in checked studies, under half of them reflect an unresolved V gene, and why the rest are absent is not known. V and J calls plus clone size are reproduced from that table; the DNA served to infer D and trimming. The sample profile shows about 99,000 clones; 84% of them were found once. The ten largest account for roughly 1.9% of the sample.

The collaborating institutions used their own protocols to collect whole blood in K2EDTA tubes. For TCRbeta analysis, collaborator samples were shipped as frozen whole blood, as isolated PBMCs, or as DNA extracted from either sample type. The specimen was peripheral blood. The sequence is built from TRBV21-1 and TRBJ1-6. TRBV21-1 corresponds to a pseudogene. The clonotype was recovered from a man in his 70s with active or convalescent COVID-19. CDR3 protein: CASRPNPGREGPIDSPLHF. The DNA is as follows: TGTGCCAGCAGACCCAATCCTGGGCGGGAGGGGCCGATAGATTCACCCCTCCACTTT.